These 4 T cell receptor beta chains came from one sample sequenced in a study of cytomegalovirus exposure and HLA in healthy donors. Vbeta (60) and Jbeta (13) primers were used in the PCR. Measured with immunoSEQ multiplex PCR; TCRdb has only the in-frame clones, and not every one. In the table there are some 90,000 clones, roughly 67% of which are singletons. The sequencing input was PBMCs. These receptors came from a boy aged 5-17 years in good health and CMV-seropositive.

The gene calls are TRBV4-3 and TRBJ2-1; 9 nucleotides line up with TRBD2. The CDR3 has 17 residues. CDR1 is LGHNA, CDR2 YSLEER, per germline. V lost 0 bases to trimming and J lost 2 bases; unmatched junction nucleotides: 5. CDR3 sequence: CASSQDLASGAYNEQFF. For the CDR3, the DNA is TGCGCCAGCAGCCAAGATCTGGCTAGCGGGGCCTACAATGAGCAGTTCTTC.

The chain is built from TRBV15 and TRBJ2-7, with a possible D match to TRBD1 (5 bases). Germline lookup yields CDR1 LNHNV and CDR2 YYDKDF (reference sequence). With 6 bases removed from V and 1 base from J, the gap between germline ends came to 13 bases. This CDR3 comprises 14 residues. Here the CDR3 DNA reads TGTGCCACCAGAGGGGTAAGTGGTTCCTACGAGCAGTACTTC. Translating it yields CATRGVSGSYEQYF. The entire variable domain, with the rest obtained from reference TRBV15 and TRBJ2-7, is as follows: DAMVIQNPRYQVTQFGKPVTLSCSQTLNHNVMYWYQQKSSQAPKLLFHYYDKDFNNEADTPDNFQSRRPNTSFCFLDIRSPGLGDTAMYLCATRGVSGSYEQYFGPGTRLTVT.

In DNA, the CDR3 is TGTGCCAGTATGAGGGCCCCCGGGGAGCTGTTTTTT. This gives the protein CASMRAPGELFF. The V call is TRBV19, the J call TRBJ2-2, with D possibly matching TRBD2 (5 bases). Germline V gene data show CDR1 as LNHDA and CDR2 as SQIVND (reference sequence). V was cut by 7 bases and J by 6 bases, with 9 bases left in between. The CDR3 has 12 residues.

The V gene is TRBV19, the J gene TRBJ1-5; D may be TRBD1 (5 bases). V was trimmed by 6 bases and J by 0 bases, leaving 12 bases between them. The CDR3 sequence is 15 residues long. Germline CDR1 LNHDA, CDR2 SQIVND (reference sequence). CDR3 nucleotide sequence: TGTGCCAGTAGGCTACAGGTAATTAGCAATCAGCCCCAGCATTTT. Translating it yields CASRLQVISNQPQHF.